This T cell receptor beta chain comes out of a study of shared clonotypes between healthy human individuals. Donors included only healthy HIV-negative adults lacking recent acute infections or vaccinations. Assay: immunoSEQ multiplex PCR; the TCRdb copy retains only in-frame clones and omits some. The sample carries some 1,400,000 clones, roughly 96% recorded once. V was cut by 5 bases and J by 6 bases, with 17 bases left in between. Germline V CDR1 and CDR2: KGHSH, LQKENI. The CDR3 length is 15 residues. The sequenced sample consisted of naive CD4+ T cells sorted from blood. Indicated subset: CD45RA+ positively selected. This chain joins TRBV18 and TRBJ2-1, with D possibly TRBD1 on 6 matching bases. This clonotype originated in a man aged 25-45 years in good health. This CDR3 reads CASSAPTGSGNEQFF. In nucleotides, the CDR3 is TGTGCCAGCTCAGCTCCGACAGGTTCCGGCAATGAGCAGTTCTTC.